This TCR beta chain was identified in a study of blood T cell repertoires in COVID-19. Per the original methods: Amplification with reference gene primers provided the estimates of nucleated cell counts. The assay was immunoSEQ multiplex PCR, and TCRdb's table has in-frame clones only and misses some. V, J and clone size derive from that table, while D and trimming were established from the DNA sequence. Counted here are 200,000 to 250,000 clones, more than 80% occurring once; the ten biggest clones make up roughly 2.7%. Looked up from germline, CDR1 is LNHDA and CDR2 is SQIVND (reference sequence). With 3 bases removed from V and 5 bases from J, the gap between germline ends came to 10 bases. The CDR3 totals 13 residues. Seattle's enrolled individuals joined amid active infection and were then monitored longitudinally.

The clonotype was recovered from a man younger than 45 with COVID-19, enrolled during active disease. What was sequenced was peripheral blood. The gene calls are TRBV19 and TRBJ1-1; D is ambiguous. Here the CDR3 DNA reads TGTGCCAGTAGTATGTCAGGTAGAACTGAAGCTTTCTTT. It codes for CASSMSGRTEAFF.